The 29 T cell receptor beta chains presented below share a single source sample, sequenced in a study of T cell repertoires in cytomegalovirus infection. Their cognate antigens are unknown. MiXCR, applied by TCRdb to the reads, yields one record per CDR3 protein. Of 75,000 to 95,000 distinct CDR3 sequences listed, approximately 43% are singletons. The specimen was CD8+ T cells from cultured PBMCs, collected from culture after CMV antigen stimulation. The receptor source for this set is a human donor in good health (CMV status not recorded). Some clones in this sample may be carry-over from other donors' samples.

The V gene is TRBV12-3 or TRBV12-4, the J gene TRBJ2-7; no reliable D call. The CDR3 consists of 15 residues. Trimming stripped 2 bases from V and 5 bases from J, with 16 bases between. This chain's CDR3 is CASSLRAQPANEQYF. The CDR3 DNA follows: TGTGCCAGCAGTTTAAGGGCCCAACCGGCCAACGAGCAGTACTTC.

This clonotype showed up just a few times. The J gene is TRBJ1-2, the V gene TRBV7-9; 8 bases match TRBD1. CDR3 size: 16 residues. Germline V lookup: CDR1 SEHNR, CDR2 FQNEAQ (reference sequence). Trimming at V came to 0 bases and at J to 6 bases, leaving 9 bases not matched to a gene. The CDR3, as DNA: TGTGCCAGCAGCTTAGCAGGGACCCAGGGGGCTCATGGCTACACCTTC. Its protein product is CASSLAGTQGAHGYTF.

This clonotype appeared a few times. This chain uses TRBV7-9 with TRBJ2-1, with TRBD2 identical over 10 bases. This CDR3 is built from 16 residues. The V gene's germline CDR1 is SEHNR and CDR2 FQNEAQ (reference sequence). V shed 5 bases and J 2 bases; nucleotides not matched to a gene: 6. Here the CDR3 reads CASSIETSGAYNEQFF. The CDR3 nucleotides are TGTGCCAGCAGCATCGAAACTAGCGGGGCCTACAATGAGCAGTTCTTC. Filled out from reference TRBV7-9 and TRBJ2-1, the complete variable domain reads DTGVSQNPRHKITKRGQNVTFRCDPISEHNRLYWYRQTLGQGPEFLTYFQNEAQLEKSRLLSDRFSAERPKGSFSTLEIQRTEQGDSAMYLCASSIETSGAYNEQFFGPGTRLTVL.

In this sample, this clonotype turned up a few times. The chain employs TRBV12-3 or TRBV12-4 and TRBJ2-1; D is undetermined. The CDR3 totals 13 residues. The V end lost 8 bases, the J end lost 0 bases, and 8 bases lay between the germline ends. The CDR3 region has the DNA TGTGCCAGCCAACAGAGCTCCTACAATGAGCAGTTCTTC. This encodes CASQQSSYNEQFF.

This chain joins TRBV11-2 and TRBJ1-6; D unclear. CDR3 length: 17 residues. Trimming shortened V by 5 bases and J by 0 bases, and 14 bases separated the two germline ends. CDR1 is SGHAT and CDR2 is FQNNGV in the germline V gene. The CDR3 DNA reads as TGTGCCAGCAGCCTTGCGGTCTTGGGCTCCTATAATTCACCCCTCCACTTT. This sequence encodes CASSLAVLGSYNSPLHF.

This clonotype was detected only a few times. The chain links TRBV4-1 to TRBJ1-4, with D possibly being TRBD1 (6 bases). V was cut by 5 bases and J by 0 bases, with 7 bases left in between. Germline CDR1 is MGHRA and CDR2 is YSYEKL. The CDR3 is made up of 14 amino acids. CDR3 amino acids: CASSRQATNEKLFF. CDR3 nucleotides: TGCGCCAGCAGCAGACAGGCAACTAATGAAAAACTGTTTTTT.

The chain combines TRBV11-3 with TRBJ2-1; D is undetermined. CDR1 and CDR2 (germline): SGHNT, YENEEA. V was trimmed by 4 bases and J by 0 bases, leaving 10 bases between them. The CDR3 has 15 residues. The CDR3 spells CASSSRASSYNEQFF. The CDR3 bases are TGTGCCAGCAGCTCCAGAGCCAGCTCCTACAATGAGCAGTTCTTC.

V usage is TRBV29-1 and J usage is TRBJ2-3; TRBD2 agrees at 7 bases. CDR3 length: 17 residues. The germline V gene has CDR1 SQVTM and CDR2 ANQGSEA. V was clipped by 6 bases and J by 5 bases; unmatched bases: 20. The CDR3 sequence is CSVAYARSGSHLDTQYF. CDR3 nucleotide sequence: TGCAGCGTCGCCTACGCCCGTAGCGGGTCCCACTTAGATACGCAGTATTTT.

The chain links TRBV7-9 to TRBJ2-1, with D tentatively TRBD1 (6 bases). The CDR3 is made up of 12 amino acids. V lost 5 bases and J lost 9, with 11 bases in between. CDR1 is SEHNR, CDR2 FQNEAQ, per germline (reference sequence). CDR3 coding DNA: TGTGCCAGCAGCCATGGGGGCGGTGAGCAGTTCTTC. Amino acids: CASSHGGGEQFF.

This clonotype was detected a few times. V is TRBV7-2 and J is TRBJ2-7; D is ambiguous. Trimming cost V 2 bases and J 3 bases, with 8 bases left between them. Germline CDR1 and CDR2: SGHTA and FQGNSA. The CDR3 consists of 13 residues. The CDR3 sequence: CASSLNSYYEQYF. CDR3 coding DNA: TGTGCCAGCAGCTTAAACAGCTACTACGAGCAGTACTTC. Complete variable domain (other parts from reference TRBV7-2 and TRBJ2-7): GAGVSQSPSNKVTEKGKDVELRCDPISGHTALYWYRQSLGQGLEFLIYFQGNSAPDKSGLPSDRFSAERTGGSVSTLTIQRTQQEDSAVYLCASSLNSYYEQYFGPGTRLTVT.

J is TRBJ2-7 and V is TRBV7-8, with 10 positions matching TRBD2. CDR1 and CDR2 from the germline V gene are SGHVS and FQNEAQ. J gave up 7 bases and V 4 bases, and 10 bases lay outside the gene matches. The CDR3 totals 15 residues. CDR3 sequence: CASSSLRLAGGEQYF. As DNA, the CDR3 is TGTGCCAGCAGCTCACTGAGACTAGCGGGTGGGGAGCAGTACTTC.

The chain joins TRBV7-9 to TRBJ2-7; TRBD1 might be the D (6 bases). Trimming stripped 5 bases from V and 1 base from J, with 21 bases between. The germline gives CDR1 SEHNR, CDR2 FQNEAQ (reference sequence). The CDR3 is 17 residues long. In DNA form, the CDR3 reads TGTGCCAGCAGCAAGACCCCAGGGGCTATACTATCCTACGAGCAGTACTTC. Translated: CASSKTPGAILSYEQYF.

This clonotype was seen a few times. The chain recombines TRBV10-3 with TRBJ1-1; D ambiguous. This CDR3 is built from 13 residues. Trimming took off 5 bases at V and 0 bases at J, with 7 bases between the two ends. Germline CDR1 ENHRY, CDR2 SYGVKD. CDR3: CAISTGVNTEAFF. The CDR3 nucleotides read TGTGCCATCAGTACTGGGGTGAACACTGAAGCTTTCTTT.

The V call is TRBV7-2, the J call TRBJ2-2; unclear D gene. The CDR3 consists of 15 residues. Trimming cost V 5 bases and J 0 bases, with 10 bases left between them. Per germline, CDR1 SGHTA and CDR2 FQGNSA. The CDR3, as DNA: TGTGCCAGCAGCCTGATGGGCCCGAACACCGGGGAGCTGTTTTTT. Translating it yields CASSLMGPNTGELFF.

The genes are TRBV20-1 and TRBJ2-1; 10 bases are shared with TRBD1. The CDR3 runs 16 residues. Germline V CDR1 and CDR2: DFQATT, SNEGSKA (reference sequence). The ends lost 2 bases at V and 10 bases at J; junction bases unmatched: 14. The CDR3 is CSARPDRGPPEWEQFF. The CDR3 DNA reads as TGCAGTGCTAGACCCGACAGGGGGCCACCGGAGTGGGAGCAGTTCTTC.

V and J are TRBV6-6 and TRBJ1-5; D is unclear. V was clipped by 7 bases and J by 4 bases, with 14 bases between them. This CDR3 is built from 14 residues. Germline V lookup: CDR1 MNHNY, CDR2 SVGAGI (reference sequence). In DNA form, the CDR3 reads TGTGCCAGCAAAGGGTTGTCCTTTAATCAGCCCCAGCATTTT. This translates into CASKGLSFNQPQHF.

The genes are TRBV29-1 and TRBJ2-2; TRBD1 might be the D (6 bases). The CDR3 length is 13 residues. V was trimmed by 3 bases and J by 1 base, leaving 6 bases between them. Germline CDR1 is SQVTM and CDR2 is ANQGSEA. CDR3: CSVDRGNTGELFF. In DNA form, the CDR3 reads TGCAGCGTTGACAGGGGGAACACCGGGGAGCTGTTTTTT.

CDR3 amino acids: CASSVGTGVTYEQYF. The CDR3 DNA reads TGTGCCAGCAGCGTCGGGACAGGGGTGACCTACGAGCAGTACTTC. The V and J genes are TRBV7-6 and TRBJ2-7; 10 bases line up with TRBD1. The CDR3 runs 15 residues. V lost 5 bases and J lost 2; bases outside the gene matches: 6. Germline lookup yields CDR1 SGHVS and CDR2 FNYEAQ. Filled out from reference TRBV7-6 and TRBJ2-7, the complete variable domain reads GAGVSQSPRYKVTKRGQDVALRCDPISGHVSLYWYRQALGQGPEFLTYFNYEAQQDKSGLPNDRFSAERPEGSISTLTIQRTEQRDSAMYRCASSVGTGVTYEQYFGPGTRLTVT.

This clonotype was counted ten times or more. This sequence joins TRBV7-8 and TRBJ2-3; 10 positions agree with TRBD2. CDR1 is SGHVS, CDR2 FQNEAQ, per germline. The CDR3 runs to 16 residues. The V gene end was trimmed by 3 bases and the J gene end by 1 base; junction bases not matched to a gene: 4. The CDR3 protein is CASSFGLAERTDTQYF. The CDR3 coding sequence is TGTGCCAGCAGCTTCGGACTAGCGGAGCGCACAGATACGCAGTATTTT.

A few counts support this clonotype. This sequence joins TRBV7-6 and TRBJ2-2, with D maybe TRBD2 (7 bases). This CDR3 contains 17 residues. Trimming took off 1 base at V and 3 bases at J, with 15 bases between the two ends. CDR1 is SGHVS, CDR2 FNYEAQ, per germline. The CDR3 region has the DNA TGTGCCAGCAGCTTAGAGAAGGGGGGGCTCGACACCGGGGAGCTGTTTTTT. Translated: CASSLEKGGLDTGELFF.

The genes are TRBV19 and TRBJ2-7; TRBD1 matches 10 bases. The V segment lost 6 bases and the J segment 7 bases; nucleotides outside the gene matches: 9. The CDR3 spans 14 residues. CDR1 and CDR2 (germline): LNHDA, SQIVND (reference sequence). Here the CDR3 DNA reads TGTGCCAGTAGCCGGGACAGGGGTCTCAATGAGCAGTACTTC. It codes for CASSRDRGLNEQYF.

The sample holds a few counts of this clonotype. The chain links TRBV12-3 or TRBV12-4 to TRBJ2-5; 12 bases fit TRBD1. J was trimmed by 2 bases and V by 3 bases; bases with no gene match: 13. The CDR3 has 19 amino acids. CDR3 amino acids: CASSFNYPGTGGVQETQYF. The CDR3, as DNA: TGTGCCAGCAGTTTCAACTATCCCGGGACAGGGGGCGTTCAAGAGACCCAGTACTTC.

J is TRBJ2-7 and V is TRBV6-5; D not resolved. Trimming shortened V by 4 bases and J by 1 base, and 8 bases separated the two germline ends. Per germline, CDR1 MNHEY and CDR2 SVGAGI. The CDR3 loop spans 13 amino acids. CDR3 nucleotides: TGTGCCAGCAGTTTGACACCTTCCTACGAGCAGTACTTC. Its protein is CASSLTPSYEQYF.

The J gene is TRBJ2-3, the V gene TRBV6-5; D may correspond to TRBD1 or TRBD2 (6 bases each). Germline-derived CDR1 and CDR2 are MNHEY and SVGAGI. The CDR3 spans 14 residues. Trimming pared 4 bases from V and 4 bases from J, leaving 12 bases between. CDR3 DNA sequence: TGTGCCAGCAGTTCCCCGGGGGCGGCAGATACGCAGTATTTT. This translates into CASSSPGAADTQYF.

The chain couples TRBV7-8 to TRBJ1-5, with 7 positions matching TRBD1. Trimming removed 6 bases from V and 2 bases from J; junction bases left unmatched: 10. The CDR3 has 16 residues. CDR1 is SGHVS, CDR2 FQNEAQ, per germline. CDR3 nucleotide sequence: TGTGCCAGCAGTACTATTGACAGGGAAGGCAATCAGCCCCAGCATTTT. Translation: CASSTIDREGNQPQHF.

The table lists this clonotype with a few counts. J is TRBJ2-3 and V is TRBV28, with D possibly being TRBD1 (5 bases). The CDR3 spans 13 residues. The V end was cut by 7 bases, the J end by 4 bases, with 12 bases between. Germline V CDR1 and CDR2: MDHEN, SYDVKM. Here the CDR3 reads CASNLRGADTQYF. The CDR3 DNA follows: TGTGCCAGCAACCTTAGGGGTGCAGATACGCAGTATTTT.

CDR3 nucleotides: TGTGCCTGGAGCCCCAGGGGGGCCTATGGCTACACCTTC. This gives the protein CAWSPRGAYGYTF. The V call is TRBV30, the J call TRBJ1-2, with 7 bases aligning to TRBD1. V lost 3 bases and J lost 4; bases outside the gene matches: 5. This CDR3 spans 13 amino acids. From germline, CDR1 is GTSNPN and CDR2 SVGIG (reference sequence).

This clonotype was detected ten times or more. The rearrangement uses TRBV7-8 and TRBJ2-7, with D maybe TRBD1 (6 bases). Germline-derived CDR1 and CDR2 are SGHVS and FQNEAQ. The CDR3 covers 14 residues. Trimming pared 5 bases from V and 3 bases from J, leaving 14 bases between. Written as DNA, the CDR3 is TGTGCCAGCAGCCGCGACAGGAATTACTACGAGCAGTACTTC. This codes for CASSRDRNYYEQYF.

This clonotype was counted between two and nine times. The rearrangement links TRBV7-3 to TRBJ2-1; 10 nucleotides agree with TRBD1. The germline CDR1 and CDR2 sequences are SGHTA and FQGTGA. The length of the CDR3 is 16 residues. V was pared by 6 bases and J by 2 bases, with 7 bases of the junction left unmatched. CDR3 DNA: TGTGCCAGCAGACCAGGGACAGGGGCTCCCTACAATGAGCAGTTCTTC. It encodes CASRPGTGAPYNEQFF.